These 10 T cell receptor beta chains share one sample of origin, sequenced in a study of blood T cell repertoires in COVID-19. Only in-frame clones appear in the TCRdb table, and some are missing; sequencing was by immunoSEQ multiplex PCR. The sample consists of nearly 55,000 clones, just over 85% of them appearing once. Sequenced: peripheral blood. Receptors were obtained from a man in his 70s with active COVID-19.

The gene calls are TRBV9 and TRBJ1-2; tentatively, D is TRBD1 (5 bases). This CDR3 has 15 amino acids. Germline CDR1 is SGDLS and CDR2 is YYNGEE. Trimming pared 4 bases from V and 0 bases from J, leaving 13 bases between. CDR3 in DNA: TGTGCCAGCAGCCCCTCGTCAGGGCCTAACTATGGCTACACCTTC. Its protein product is CASSPSSGPNYGYTF.

J is TRBJ2-3 and V is TRBV7-2, with 10 bases fitting TRBD2. The germline gives CDR1 SGHTA, CDR2 FQGNSA. The CDR3 consists of 15 residues. The V segment lost 4 bases and the J segment 6 bases; nucleotides outside the gene matches: 7. The CDR3: CASSSRSSGGDTQYF. CDR3 sequence (DNA): TGTGCCAGCAGCTCCCGCAGTAGCGGGGGGGATACGCAGTATTTT.

The chain is built from TRBV6-5 and TRBJ1-5; D possibly corresponds to TRBD1 (5 bases). Germline values: CDR1 MNHEY, CDR2 SVGAGI. The CDR3 runs to 15 residues. V gave up 8 bases and J gave up 0 bases, with 14 bases separating them. CDR3 sequence: CASSQRGYSNQPQHF. The CDR3 bases are TGTGCCAGCTCCCAGCGGGGCTATAGCAATCAGCCCCAGCATTTT.

This sequence joins TRBV6-2 or TRBV6-3 and TRBJ2-5; TRBD2 matches 9 bases. The CDR3 extends over 17 amino acids. V shed 5 bases and J 5 bases; nucleotides not matched to a gene: 15. Germline V gives CDR1 MNHEY, CDR2 SVGEGT. The CDR3 DNA is TGTGCCAGCAGTGAGGGAATAGCGGGGGCCCGTGGGGAGACCCAGTACTTC. Its translation: CASSEGIAGARGETQYF.

The chain uses TRBV2 and TRBJ2-3, with 10 bases that match TRBD2. The CDR3 spans 14 residues. The germline gives CDR1 SNHLY, CDR2 FYNNEI. The trim removed 7 bases at V and 3 bases at J, leaving 4 bases unmatched. The CDR3 DNA reads TGTGCCAGCATTCTAGCGGGGGCGACAGATACGCAGTATTTT. Translation gives CASILAGATDTQYF.

V is TRBV9 and J is TRBJ2-1; 10 bases align to TRBD2. Trimming cost V 3 bases and J 9 bases; bases outside gene matches: 12. CDR3 size: 16 residues. Germline lookup yields CDR1 SGDLS and CDR2 YYNGEE. The CDR3 sequence: CASSARGTSAGGEQFF. CDR3 sequence (DNA): TGTGCCAGCAGCGCCCGGGGGACTAGCGCCGGGGGTGAGCAGTTCTTC.

V and J are TRBV5-1 and TRBJ2-7; tentative D call: TRBD1 (6 bases). This CDR3 region has 14 residues. CDR1 SGHRS and CDR2 YFSETQ come from the germline V gene. The germline V and J ends were trimmed by 3 bases and 1 base, with 11 bases remaining between them. CDR3 amino acids: CASSYQGPSYEQYF. CDR3 bases: TGCGCCAGCAGCTATCAGGGGCCGTCCTACGAGCAGTACTTC. The full variable domain, with the rest looked up from reference TRBV5-1 and TRBJ2-7, is KAGVTQTPRYLIKTRGQQVTLSCSPISGHRSVSWYQQTPGQGLQFLFEYFSETQRNKGNFPGRFSGRQFSNSRSEMNVSTLELGDSALYLCASSYQGPSYEQYFGPGTRLTVT.

The chain links TRBV2 to TRBJ1-2, with 7 nucleotides matching TRBD1. The CDR3 has 14 amino acids. J lost 4 bases, V lost 4 bases, and 6 bases had no gene match. Germline loops: CDR1 SNHLY, CDR2 FYNNEI. The CDR3 bases are TGTGCCAGCAGTGTCGGACAGGTTGGCTATGGCTACACCTTC. This translates into CASSVGQVGYGYTF.

The chain combines TRBV19 with TRBJ1-1; TRBD1 might be the D (6 bases). This CDR3 is built from 14 residues. In germline, CDR1 is LNHDA, CDR2 SQIVND (reference sequence). V was cut by 6 bases and J by 1 base, with 12 bases left in between. The CDR3 DNA reads TGTGCCAGTAGGCCTGGACAGTGGAACACTGAAGCTTTCTTT. It is translated as CASRPGQWNTEAFF.

The chain has TRBV14 and TRBJ2-1; TRBD1 agrees at 8 bases. The CDR3 spans 15 residues. Unmatched junction bases numbered 8, after V lost 0 bases and J lost 10 bases. Germline V lookup: CDR1 SGHDN, CDR2 FVKESK. The CDR3 nucleotides are TGTGCCAGCAGCCAAGATCGATGGGACAGGAGAGAGCAGTTCTTC. It specifies CASSQDRWDRREQFF. The full variable domain, completed using reference TRBV14 and TRBJ2-1, is EAGVTQFPSHSVIEKGQTVTLRCDPISGHDNLYWYRRVMGKEIKFLLHFVKESKQDESGMPNNRFLAERTGGTYSTLKVQPAELEDSGVYFCASSQDRWDRREQFFGPGTRLTVL.